This T cell receptor (beta chain) was identified in a study of identical twins (dated by TCRdb to 2016 to 2017). Regarding the complete study: TCR alpha and beta repertoires from monozygotic twins, unrelated adults of various ages and cord blood were deep-sequenced to test whether fetal clonotypes persist. Replicate twin experiments were performed at different times using different library preparation protocols to rule out contamination. What the study reported, not specific to this receptor: In beta out-of-frame sequences, excess twin sharing was weaker, because having fewer shared sequences lowered the signal-to-noise ratio. Abundant cord blood beta clonotypes had fewer insertions, young adult naive repertoires showed a similar but weaker trend, and memory repertoires showed no such trend. Invariant T cells such as MAIT and iNKT could partly confound zero-insertion analyses, although diverse VJ usage argued against such confounding for most clonotypes. In monozygotic twins, out-of-frame TCR alpha sharing was systematically underestimated by recombination models, although the models agreed with sharing between unrelated individuals. Compared with coincidental sharing between unrelated individuals, out-of-frame TCR alpha sequences shared between twins showed an excess of sequences with low generation probability. Conclusions relied on cross-sectional statistical analysis, since the same donors could not be followed over many years.

Every donor in the study was a healthy Caucasian. Miltenyi CD45RO+ enrichment and human naive T-cell isolation kits were used to isolate memory (CD45RO+) and naive T cells from PBMC. The germline V gene (reference sequence) supplies CDR1 GTSNPN and CDR2 SVGIG. The CDR3 goes from the cysteine to the phenylalanine over 15 residues. Just CDR3 DNA is preserved here, 45 bases in frame from base 1. V drops 3 bases and J drops 0 bases, leaving 12 bases in between. The library was made by 5' RACE. Sequencing used an Illumina HiSeq 2000. A universal primer binding site was added through template switching, and the final cDNA carried a unique molecular identifier so that TCR cDNA molecules could be counted accurately. Specific primers in the conserved constant-segment region were used to synthesize first-strand cDNA for TCR alpha and beta chains. To control for contamination, every cDNA library was double barcoded, receiving both a SMART-Mk sample barcode and Illumina barcodes. TruSeq adapter sequences and Illumina sample barcodes were added in two successive PCR steps. The Illumina HiSeq platform was used with custom primers to sequence TCR alpha and beta cDNA libraries. The paper's data handling went like this. Unique molecular identifiers were extracted from raw reads with MiGEC, and CDR3 positions were determined with MiXCR. Recombination models were inferred per individual with the repgenHMM and IGoR tools using an EM algorithm. The analysis of shared clonotypes was done with the tcR package in R, with sharing normalized by the product of cloneset sizes. Out-of-frame nonproductive sequences were analyzed to study raw recombination free of thymic and clonal selection effects. In TCRdb, the public reads were trimmed at Q25 with fastp and aligned with MiXCR, with productive beta chains retained. Every distinct CDR3 protein forms one entry, paired with its most common genes and DNA. What appears here as the V and J calls and clone size reflects TCRdb's work, not the paper's. Across this sample there are about 240,000 distinct CDR3 sequences, with roughly a tenth seen only once. The ten top clones hold about a tenth of the sample.

With regard to this clonotype: Its cognate antigen has yet to be identified. No base quality information exists; no much larger clone differs at one position.

The clonotype originates from a man aged 50 to 60 in good health. Sample: memory T cells sorted from blood. In light of the paper, this sample's cell subset or site label describes: CD45RO+ enriched T cells. The chain is assembled from TRBV30 and TRBJ1-5; a weak D assignment points to TRBD1 (5 bases agree). The bases read TGTGCCTGGAGGCCTCGGGGGGTTAGCAATCAGCCCCAGCATTTT. It is translated as CAWRPRGVSNQPQHF.